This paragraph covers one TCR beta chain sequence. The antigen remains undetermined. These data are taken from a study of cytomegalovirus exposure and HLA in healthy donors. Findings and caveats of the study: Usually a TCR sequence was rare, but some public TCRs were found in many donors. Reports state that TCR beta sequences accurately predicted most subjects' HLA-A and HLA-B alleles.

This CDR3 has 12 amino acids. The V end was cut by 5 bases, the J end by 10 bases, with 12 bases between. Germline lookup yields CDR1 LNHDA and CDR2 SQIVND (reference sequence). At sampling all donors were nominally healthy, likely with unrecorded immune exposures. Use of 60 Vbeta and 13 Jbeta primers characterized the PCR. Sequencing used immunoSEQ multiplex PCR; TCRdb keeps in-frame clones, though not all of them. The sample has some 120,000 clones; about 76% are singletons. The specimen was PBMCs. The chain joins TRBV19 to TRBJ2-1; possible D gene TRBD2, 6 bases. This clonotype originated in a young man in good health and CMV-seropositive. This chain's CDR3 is CASSGGLQEQFF. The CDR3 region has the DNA TGTGCCAGTAGTGGGGGACTTCAGGAGCAGTTCTTC.